The 5 T cell receptor beta chains listed next were all sequenced from one sample in a study of blood T cell repertoires in COVID-19. Measured with immunoSEQ multiplex PCR; TCRdb has only the in-frame clones, and not every one. The sample consists of fewer than 50,000 clones, more than 75% of them appearing once. Sequenced input: peripheral blood. The receptor set was obtained from a human donor in a cohort sampled during active COVID-19.

The chain carries TRBV5-5 and TRBJ2-6; D call uncertain. This CDR3 is 15 amino acids long. The germline V gene has CDR1 SGHKS and CDR2 YYEKEE (reference sequence). Between the trimmed V and J ends, which lost 1 base and 0 bases, there was a span of 5 bases. CDR3 residues: CASSLINSGANVLTF. DNA for the CDR3: TGTGCCAGCAGCTTGATCAACTCTGGGGCCAACGTCCTGACTTTC. The entire variable domain, with the rest obtained from reference TRBV5-5 and TRBJ2-6, is as follows: DAGVTQSPTHLIKTRGQQVTLRCSPISGHKSVSWYQQVLGQGPQFIFQYYEKEERGRGNFPDRFSARQFPNYSSELNVNALLLGDSALYLCASSLINSGANVLTFGAGSRLTVL.

The chain carries TRBV15 and TRBJ2-1; weak D call: TRBD1 (6 bases). The CDR3 is 12 amino acids. Germline V gene lookup returns CDR1 LNHNV and CDR2 YYDKDF (reference sequence). The V end lost 9 bases, the J end lost 9 bases, and 15 bases lay between the germline ends. Here the CDR3 DNA reads TGTGCCACTTCAGGCAGGGGTCTTGAGCAGTTCTTC. It translates to CATSGRGLEQFF.

The V call is TRBV12-3 or TRBV12-4, the J call TRBJ1-1; D is perhaps TRBD1 (5 bases). V shed 7 bases and J shed 6 bases, with 15 bases lying between them. There are 13 residues in the CDR3. DNA for the CDR3: TGTGCCAGCACACCCCGACAGTCCGCTGAAGCTTTCTTT. The encoded protein is CASTPRQSAEAFF.

This chain uses TRBV18 with TRBJ2-5, with 7 bases identical to TRBD1. V lost 3 bases, J lost 2 bases, and 9 bases stayed unmatched. The CDR3 totals 16 residues. Germline V gene data show CDR1 as KGHSH and CDR2 as LQKENI. The CDR3 reads CASSPLRTGDQETQYF. The CDR3 bases are TGTGCCAGCTCACCTTTACGGACAGGAGATCAAGAGACCCAGTACTTC. Filled out from reference TRBV18 and TRBJ2-5, the complete variable domain reads NAGVMQNPRHLVRRRGQEARLRCSPMKGHSHVYWYRQLPEEGLKFMVYLQKENIIDESGMPKERFSAEFPKEGPSILRIQQVVRGDSAAYFCASSPLRTGDQETQYFGPGTRLLVL.

The V gene is TRBV6-5, the J gene TRBJ2-3; possibly TRBD2 for D (6 bases). The CDR3 is made up of 13 amino acids. V was shortened by 10 bases and J by 4 bases, with 15 bases between the two germline ends. The germline V gene has CDR1 MNHEY and CDR2 SVGAGI. CDR3 in amino acids: CATSPSGADTQYF. The CDR3 DNA reads as TGTGCCACCTCCCCTTCGGGAGCAGATACGCAGTATTTT.